The 28 T cell receptor beta chains given below trace back to one sample, sequenced in a study of chemoradiotherapy in HPV16-positive cancers. Repertoires were generated with immunoSEQ multiplex PCR, while TCRdb's copy carries only in-frame clones and drops some. The top ten clones hold roughly 4.5% of a sample with about 5,000 clones, more than 85% of them seen once. This specimen was taken from a patient who underwent chemoradiotherapy. The origin of the receptors is a human donor with HPV-associated anogenital cancer.

The chain links TRBV5-1 to TRBJ2-2, with 7 bases aligning to TRBD1. Unmatched junction bases numbered 4, after V lost 4 bases and J lost 1 base. The V gene's germline CDR1 is SGHRS and CDR2 YFSETQ. This CDR3 contains 15 residues. CDR3 nucleotides: TGCGCCAGCAGCGACAGGGAAATGAACACCGGGGAGCTGTTTTTT. It codes for CASSDREMNTGELFF.

The chain is built from TRBV28 and TRBJ2-3; the D gene is possibly TRBD2 (6 bases). The CDR3 totals 12 residues. Germline V gene lookup returns CDR1 MDHEN and CDR2 SYDVKM. V was trimmed by 3 bases and J by 12 bases, leaving 13 bases between them. CDR3 sequence: CASSLGRRVQYF. As DNA, the CDR3 is TGTGCCAGCAGTTTGGGCAGGAGGGTACAGTATTTT.

The chain employs TRBV4-3 and TRBJ1-2, with D perhaps TRBD1 (5 bases). The CDR3 is made up of 13 amino acids. V gave up 2 bases and J gave up 8 bases, with 12 bases separating them. Germline lookup yields CDR1 LGHNA and CDR2 YSLEER. In nucleotides, the CDR3 is TGCGCCAGCAGCCAAACCTCGGGGGACGGCTACACCTTC. Its translation is CASSQTSGDGYTF.

The chain joins TRBV5-4 to TRBJ1-2; TRBD1 might be the D (6 bases). Germline assignment: CDR1 SGHNT and CDR2 YYREEE (reference sequence). CDR3 length: 18 amino acids. The germline V and J ends were trimmed by 4 bases and 6 bases, with 28 bases remaining between them. In DNA, the CDR3 is TGTGCCAGCAGCGACGGCCTTTTTGGACAGAGTGTTAGGAATGGCTACACCTTC. As protein: CASSDGLFGQSVRNGYTF.

The V gene is TRBV7-6, the J gene TRBJ2-1; 9 nucleotides agree with TRBD1. CDR3 length equals 16 residues. V was pared by 1 base and J by 2 bases, with 3 bases of the junction left unmatched. Germline V gene data show CDR1 as SGHVS and CDR2 as FNYEAQ. CDR3 region: CASSLVGTGTYNEQFF. CDR3 coding DNA: TGTGCCAGCAGCTTAGTGGGGACAGGGACCTACAATGAGCAGTTCTTC.

The chain links TRBV10-3 to TRBJ2-7; tentative D call: TRBD2 (6 bases). V lost 1 base and J 1 base, leaving 11 bases between the germline ends. From germline, CDR1 is ENHRY and CDR2 SYGVKD. CDR3 length: 15 residues. The CDR3 sequence is CAISEFGGRSYEQYF. The CDR3 nucleotides are TGTGCCATCAGTGAGTTCGGGGGTCGGTCCTACGAGCAGTACTTC.

The V call is TRBV28, the J call TRBJ2-3; D may correspond to TRBD1 or TRBD2 (5 bases each). Per the germline V gene, CDR1 is MDHEN and CDR2 is SYDVKM. The length of the CDR3 is 15 residues. With 3 bases removed from V and 2 bases from J, the gap between germline ends came to 12 bases. The CDR3 region is CASSFGTGDTDTQYF. The CDR3 DNA reads TGTGCCAGCAGTTTCGGGACGGGTGACACAGATACGCAGTATTTT.

The V call is TRBV2, the J call TRBJ1-3, with 8 bases identical to TRBD1. Trimming at V came to 3 bases and at J to 2 bases, leaving 6 bases not matched to a gene. CDR3 length equals 16 residues. CDR1 and CDR2 (germline): SNHLY, FYNNEI. Written as DNA, the CDR3 is TGTGCCAGCAGTGAGCTAGGACAGGGAACTGGAAACACCATATATTTT. This encodes CASSELGQGTGNTIYF.

This clone has just one count. CDR3 sequence reads: CASRTHYEQYF. The DNA for the CDR3 is TGTGCCAGCAGGACTCACTACGAGCAGTACTTC. The V and J genes are TRBV6-6 and TRBJ2-5; D is ambiguous. The last part of the DNA fits TRBJ2-7 better; the J call may be wrong. The CDR3 is 11 residues long. From germline, CDR1 is MNHNY and CDR2 SVGAGI (reference sequence).

This chain links TRBV7-6 with TRBJ1-1; D is perhaps TRBD1 (5 bases). CDR1 SGHVS and CDR2 FNYEAQ come from the germline V gene. CDR3 size: 15 residues. V was cut by 2 bases and J by 4 bases, with 14 bases left in between. The CDR3 loop is CASSLIQGRATEAFF. For the CDR3, the DNA is TGTGCCAGCAGCTTAATCCAGGGCCGAGCCACTGAAGCTTTCTTT.

This chain uses TRBV4-3 with TRBJ2-1; D remains ambiguous. Germline-derived CDR1 and CDR2 are LGHNA and YSLEER. CDR3 length: 15 residues. V was clipped by 0 bases and J by 2 bases, with 8 bases between them. CDR3 sequence: CASSQELEAYNEQFF. The CDR3 DNA follows: TGCGCCAGCAGCCAAGAGCTAGAAGCCTACAATGAGCAGTTCTTC.

There are a few counts of this clone. The chain uses TRBV29-1 and TRBJ2-3; 15 bases line up with TRBD2. Germline V gives CDR1 SQVTM, CDR2 ANQGSEA. Trimming removed 4 bases from V and 5 bases from J; junction bases left unmatched: 4. The CDR3 totals 15 residues. CDR3 region: CSVGTSGGVRDTQYF. The CDR3 DNA reads TGCAGCGTTGGGACTAGCGGGGGGGTTAGAGATACGCAGTATTTT.

As for this clone: A junction boundary mismatches the germline segment, possibly from a read error. This sequence joins TRBV7-7 and TRBJ2-2; 8 nucleotides match TRBD2. CDR1 SSHAT and CDR2 FNYEAQ come from the germline V gene (reference sequence). The CDR3 covers 18 residues. The CDR3 nucleotides are TGTGCTAGCAGCTCCGGACTAGCCGGATGGATTAACACCGGGGAGCTGTTTTTT. Translation: CASSSGLAGWINTGELFF.

The chain joins TRBV29-1 to TRBJ2-3; TRBD1 matches at 12 bases. Trimming took 4 bases from V and 3 from J; bases not matched to a gene: 5. CDR1 SQVTM and CDR2 ANQGSEA come from the germline V gene. The CDR3 has 15 residues. The CDR3 DNA follows: TGCAGCGTTGGGGGGACAGGGGGCCCTACAGATACGCAGTATTTT. Translated: CSVGGTGGPTDTQYF.

The chain employs TRBV21-1 and TRBJ1-1. TRBV21-1 is an annotated pseudogene. This CDR3 contains 18 residues. This CDR3 reads CASSKAGQGEREYTEAFF. CDR3 coding DNA: TGTGCCAGCAGCAAAGCTGGACAGGGAGAGCGGGAGTACACTGAAGCTTTCTTT.

This clone appeared once. The chain carries TRBV2 and TRBJ1-4; TRBD1 might be the D (6 bases). Germline V gives CDR1 SNHLY, CDR2 FYNNEI. The CDR3 spans 15 residues. The germline V and J ends were trimmed by 1 base and 5 bases, with 11 bases remaining between them. In nucleotides, the CDR3 is TGTGCCAGCAGTGAAGGCGTTGGACAGAATGAAAAACTGTTTTTT. Translated: CASSEGVGQNEKLFF.

This clone was seen a single time. This rearrangement joins TRBV7-2 to TRBJ2-1, with D perhaps TRBD1 or TRBD2 (5 bases each). The CDR3 contains 13 residues. Deletions cut 5 bases from V and 10 bases from J, with 15 bases between. The germline CDR1 and CDR2 sequences are SGHTA and FQGNSA. The CDR3 DNA follows: TGTGCCAGCAGCCCGGGACCTTGGAAGGAGCAGTTCTTC. The encoded protein is CASSPGPWKEQFF.

Here the CDR3 DNA reads TGCGCCAGCAGCTTAGGGGGTTACAATGAGCAGTTCTTC. Its translation is CASSLGGYNEQFF. The chain joins TRBV5-1 to TRBJ2-1; D possibly corresponds to TRBD1 (6 bases). Germline values: CDR1 SGHRS, CDR2 YFSETQ. Between the trimmed V and J ends, which lost 2 bases and 4 bases, there was a span of 7 bases. The CDR3 runs to 13 residues.

V usage is TRBV12-2 and J usage is TRBJ1-2. TRBV12-2 is recorded as a pseudogene. The CDR3 is 14 residues long. In DNA, the CDR3 is TGTGCAAGTCGCTTCCTTCTCCTACTCTATGGCTACACCTTC. Translated, it gives CASRFLLLLYGYTF.

The chain employs TRBV15 and TRBJ1-4; weak D call: TRBD1 (6 bases). In germline, CDR1 is LNHNV, CDR2 YYDKDF (reference sequence). Trimming took 8 bases from V and 8 from J, leaving 15 bases between them. CDR3 size: 13 residues. The CDR3 bases are TGTGCCACCCGCTCAGGGGCAGGGGAAAAACTGTTTTTT. The encoded protein is CATRSGAGEKLFF.

Comment on this clone: Relative to the germline gene, one junction end is altered; a read error may explain this. The chain links TRBV7-7 to TRBJ1-1; D is ambiguous. Per germline, CDR1 SSHAT and CDR2 FNYEAQ (reference sequence). This CDR3 has 13 residues. The CDR3 region is CASSSQLNTEAFF. The CDR3 nucleotides read TGTGCTAGCAGCAGCCAGCTGAACACTGAAGCTTTCTTT.

V is TRBV4-3 and J is TRBJ2-1; tentatively, D is TRBD2 (6 bases). V was shortened by 1 base and J by 12 bases, with 13 bases between the two germline ends. The CDR3 length is 13 residues. CDR1 is LGHNA, CDR2 YSLEER, per germline. CDR3: CASSQGPGGWQFF. The DNA for the CDR3 is TGCGCCAGCAGCCAAGGTCCCGGGGGTTGGCAGTTCTTC.

In DNA form, the CDR3 reads TGTGCCAGCAGCCCGGGACAGGGGCGAATTGACTATGGCTACACCTTC. Its translation: CASSPGQGRIDYGYTF. The chain combines TRBV5-6 with TRBJ1-2; 10 nucleotides align to TRBD1. Unmatched junction bases numbered 9, after V lost 4 bases and J lost 3 bases. This CDR3 comprises 16 residues. Per the germline V gene, CDR1 is SGHDT and CDR2 is YYEEEE.

The chain combines TRBV7-6 with TRBJ2-7; 7 bases are shared with TRBD1. CDR1 is SGHVS, CDR2 FNYEAQ, per germline. CDR3 length equals 13 residues. The J segment lost 4 bases and the V segment lost 5 bases, leaving 5 bases of the junction unmatched. The DNA of the CDR3 is TGTGCCAGCAGCAGGGGACAGCAGTACGAGCAGTACTTC. This codes for CASSRGQQYEQYF.

The V call is TRBV7-2, the J call TRBJ1-2; D remains unclear. CDR1 and CDR2 from the germline V gene are SGHTA and FQGNSA. This CDR3 has 15 residues. Trimming removed 1 base from V and 4 bases from J, with 13 bases in between. The CDR3 DNA sequence: TGTGCCAGCAGCTTAGACGCAGGACCCAGCTATGGCTACACCTTC. This encodes CASSLDAGPSYGYTF. Using reference TRBV7-2 and TRBJ1-2 for the parts outside the CDR3, the full variable domain is GAGVSQSPSNKVTEKGKDVELRCDPISGHTALYWYRQSLGQGLEFLIYFQGNSAPDKSGLPSDRFSAERTGGSVSTLTIQRTQQEDSAVYLCASSLDAGPSYGYTFGSGTRLTVV.

CDR3 amino acids: CASSPSIRGAPETQYF. The DNA of the CDR3 is TGTGCCAGCTCACCGTCAATAAGGGGGGCCCCGGAGACCCAGTACTTC. The rearrangement joins TRBV18 to TRBJ2-5; D is tentatively TRBD1 or TRBD2 (6 bases each). The germline V gene encodes CDR1 KGHSH and CDR2 LQKENI. The CDR3 sequence is 16 residues long. V lost 3 bases and J 5 bases, leaving 19 bases between the germline ends.

This chain connects TRBV29-1 to TRBJ2-7, with TRBD1 matching 10 bases. The V segment lost 2 bases and the J segment 3 bases; nucleotides outside the gene matches: 4. Germline CDR1 reads SQVTM; CDR2 reads ANQGSEA. The length of the CDR3 is 14 residues. This CDR3 reads CSVEPGQGNYEQYF. CDR3 nucleotides: TGCAGCGTTGAACCGGGACAGGGGAACTACGAGCAGTACTTC.

The J gene is TRBJ2-5, the V gene TRBV7-9; D not resolved. The CDR3 sequence is 15 residues long. Germline assignment: CDR1 SEHNR and CDR2 FQNEAQ (reference sequence). Trimming took 4 bases from V and 0 from J, leaving 12 bases between them. The CDR3: CASSSPFPNQETQYF. Written as DNA, the CDR3 is TGTGCCAGCAGCTCCCCGTTCCCCAACCAAGAGACCCAGTACTTC.